One and the same sample provided the 29 T cell receptor beta chains below, sequenced in a study of T cell responses to AZD1222 COVID-19 vaccine. Repertoires were generated with immunoSEQ multiplex PCR, while TCRdb's copy carries only in-frame clones and drops some. The profile shows some 100,000 clones, roughly 90% of them singletons. The sample consisted of peripheral blood, taken on day 0 of AZD1222 vaccination. The receptors shown here come from an adult in good health.

V is TRBV4-1 and J is TRBJ1-1; D possibly corresponds to TRBD1 (6 bases). V lost 0 bases and J 5 bases, leaving 22 bases between the germline ends. The CDR3 has 18 residues. Germline V gene lookup returns CDR1 MGHRA and CDR2 YSYEKL. The CDR3 nucleotides read TGCGCCAGCAGCCAAGACCCTCCCGGGGGGGCCGCGGGGACTGAAGCTTTCTTT. This translates into CASSQDPPGGAAGTEAFF.

This chain joins TRBV4-2 and TRBJ2-1; TRBD2 aligns across 11 bases. CDR3 length: 17 amino acids. With 0 bases clipped from V and 8 bases from J, the junction kept 9 bases outside the gene matches. The germline gives CDR1 LGHNA, CDR2 YNFKEQ. The CDR3 sequence: CASSQDLGSGRAYEQFF. The CDR3 nucleotides are TGTGCCAGCAGCCAAGATCTAGGTAGCGGGAGGGCCTATGAGCAGTTCTTC.

V gene TRBV6-5 combines with J gene TRBJ1-1; D uncertain. V dropped 0 bases and J dropped 0 bases, with 5 bases sitting between them. This CDR3 is 14 amino acids long. Germline-derived CDR1 and CDR2 are MNHEY and SVGAGI. The CDR3 region has the DNA TGTGCCAGCAGTTACTCGAGAGTGAACACTGAAGCTTTCTTT. This codes for CASSYSRVNTEAFF.

V and J are TRBV5-1 and TRBJ1-2; no clear D gene. The CDR3 loop spans 12 amino acids. V gave up 1 base and J gave up 8 bases, with 9 bases separating them. Germline-derived CDR1 and CDR2 are SGHRS and YFSETQ. The CDR3 coding sequence is TGCGCCAGCAGCTTGCCCAGTTTCGGCTACACCTTC. Residues: CASSLPSFGYTF.

This clone was recorded only once. This chain links TRBV12-3 or TRBV12-4 with TRBJ2-7, with TRBD2 identical over 7 bases. The CDR3 is 13 residues long. J lost 2 bases, V lost 3 bases, and 1 base had no gene match. The CDR3 loop reads CASSLGGTYEQYV. The CDR3 DNA sequence: TGTGCCAGCAGTTTGGGGGGGACCTACGAGCAGTACGTC.

This clone was found a few times. The V gene is TRBV5-1, the J gene TRBJ2-1, with 8 bases lining up with TRBD2. Germline-derived CDR1 and CDR2 are SGHRS and YFSETQ. CDR3 length: 15 residues. J lost 7 bases, V lost 0 bases, and 6 bases had no gene match. CDR3: CASSLDTGGRNEQFF. In DNA form, the CDR3 reads TGCGCCAGCAGCTTGGATACGGGAGGGCGAAATGAGCAGTTCTTC.

The rearrangement links TRBV30 to TRBJ2-5; TRBD1 might be the D (6 bases). This CDR3 is built from 15 residues. Germline V gene sequence: CDR1 GTSNPN, CDR2 SVGIG (reference sequence). CDR3 amino acids: CASRTGLGVQETQYF. In nucleotides, the CDR3 is TGTGCTTCGAGAACAGGGCTCGGGGTGCAAGAGACCCAGTACTTC.

The V gene is TRBV11-2, the J gene TRBJ2-7, with D possibly called TRBD1 or TRBD2 (6 bases each). The CDR3 length is 16 residues. Looked up from germline, CDR1 is SGHAT and CDR2 is FQNNGV. V lost 6 bases and J 2 bases, leaving 20 bases between the germline ends. This chain's CDR3 is CASSLGGSGLAYEQYV. The CDR3 coding sequence is TGTGCCAGCAGTCTAGGGGGGTCAGGTCTCGCCTACGAGCAGTACGTC.

J is TRBJ1-2 and V is TRBV2; D is perhaps TRBD1 (6 bases). V dropped 3 bases and J dropped 4 bases, with 12 bases sitting between them. CDR3 size: 14 residues. The V gene's germline CDR1 is SNHLY and CDR2 FYNNEI. CDR3 residues: CASSDDRQFYGYTF. CDR3 DNA: TGTGCCAGCAGTGACGACAGGCAGTTCTATGGCTACACCTTC.

The J gene is TRBJ2-6, the V gene TRBV27, with D perhaps TRBD1 or TRBD2 (5 bases each). The V and J ends lost 6 bases and 1 base respectively, with 13 bases between them. This CDR3 region has 16 residues. Germline V gene data show CDR1 as MNHEY and CDR2 as SMNVEV (reference sequence). This CDR3 reads CASSRGAVSGANVLTF. The DNA of the CDR3 is TGTGCCAGCAGCCGAGGGGCGGTATCTGGGGCCAACGTCCTGACTTTC. The full variable domain, completed using reference TRBV27 and TRBJ2-6, is EAQVTQNPRYLITVTGKKLTVTCSQNMNHEYMSWYRQDPGLGLRQIYYSMNVEVTDKGDVPEGYKVSRKEKRNFPLILESPSPNQTSLYFCASSRGAVSGANVLTFGAGSRLTVL.

This clone occurred once. The chain combines TRBV18 with TRBJ2-7; D perhaps matches TRBD1 (6 bases). The CDR3 covers 12 residues. CDR1 is KGHSH and CDR2 is LQKENI in the germline V gene. V lost 6 bases to trimming and J lost 6 bases, with 12 bases between them. The CDR3 region has the DNA TGTGCCAGCTCGCAACAGGGTCTCGAGCAGTACTTC. Encoded protein: CASSQQGLEQYF. Full variable domain (missing parts from reference TRBV18 and TRBJ2-7): NAGVMQNPRHLVRRRGQEARLRCSPMKGHSHVYWYRQLPEEGLKFMVYLQKENIIDESGMPKERFSAEFPKEGPSILRIQQVVRGDSAAYFCASSQQGLEQYFGPGTRLTVT.

J is TRBJ1-2 and V is TRBV6-5; perhaps TRBD1 as D (6 bases). V shed 6 bases and J shed 6 bases, with 14 bases lying between them. Germline V lookup: CDR1 MNHEY, CDR2 SVGAGI. There are 13 residues in the CDR3. The CDR3 DNA reads as TGTGCCAGCAGCCAAACATCAGGGGATGGCTACACCTTC. Translating gives CASSQTSGDGYTF.

The rearrangement joins TRBV19 to TRBJ1-5; D possibly corresponds to TRBD1 (5 bases). In germline, CDR1 is LNHDA, CDR2 SQIVND (reference sequence). V shed 6 bases and J shed 4 bases, with 13 bases lying between them. CDR3 length: 14 amino acids. Here the CDR3 DNA reads TGTGCCAGTAGGCCGCGTGGACAAAATCAGCCCCAGCATTTT. Protein sequence: CASRPRGQNQPQHF.

The V gene is TRBV6-2 or TRBV6-3, the J gene TRBJ1-1; TRBD1 might be the D (6 bases). This CDR3 contains 14 residues. Germline V gene lookup returns CDR1 MNHEY and CDR2 SVGEGT. The germline V and J ends were trimmed by 6 bases and 4 bases, with 15 bases remaining between them. The chain's CDR3 is CASSHAGVGTEAFF. Here the CDR3 DNA reads TGTGCCAGCAGCCACGCAGGGGTAGGCACTGAAGCTTTCTTT.

The chain links TRBV9 to TRBJ1-3, with D possibly being TRBD1 (6 bases). Germline assignment: CDR1 SGDLS and CDR2 YYNGEE. The CDR3 covers 13 residues. Trimming pared 4 bases from V and 8 bases from J, leaving 13 bases between. The CDR3 sequence is CASSPEGGYTIYF. The CDR3 bases are TGTGCCAGCAGCCCGGAGGGGGGTTACACCATATATTTT.

A note on this clone: The sample carries other DNA sequences with the same CDR3. The rearrangement joins TRBV4-1 to TRBJ1-4; D is perhaps TRBD1 (5 bases). V lost 1 base, J lost 8 bases, and 14 bases lay in between. CDR1 is MGHRA, CDR2 YSYEKL, per germline. The length of the CDR3 is 15 residues. This CDR3 reads CASSQVGVGWEKLFF. For the CDR3, the DNA is TGCGCCAGCAGCCAAGTAGGGGTCGGGTGGGAAAAACTGTTTTTT.

V gene TRBV19 combines with J gene TRBJ1-4; 7 nucleotides align to TRBD1. The germline V gene has CDR1 LNHDA and CDR2 SQIVND (reference sequence). Trimming removed 2 bases from V and 3 bases from J; junction bases left unmatched: 3. The CDR3 consists of 15 residues. The CDR3 protein is CASSIHGTANEKLFF. The CDR3 bases are TGTGCCAGTAGTATACACGGGACAGCTAATGAAAAACTGTTTTTT.

J is TRBJ1-2 and V is TRBV25-1; 10 nucleotides agree with TRBD1. The V segment lost 4 bases and the J segment 8 bases; nucleotides outside the gene matches: 1. Germline values: CDR1 MGHDK, CDR2 SYGVNS. The CDR3 consists of 12 residues. The CDR3 bases are TGTGCCAGCAGTGGACAGGGGGCCGGCTACACCTTC. This translates into CASSGQGAGYTF.

The chain is built from TRBV9 and TRBJ2-2; unclear D gene. Trimming removed 5 bases from V and 6 bases from J, with 11 bases in between. Looked up from germline, CDR1 is SGDLS and CDR2 is YYNGEE. The CDR3 is 13 residues long. In nucleotides, the CDR3 is TGTGCCAGCAGTGGAAGGGTCCCCGGGGAGCTGTTTTTT. Translation gives CASSGRVPGELFF.

This rearrangement joins TRBV4-1 to TRBJ1-4; D uncertain. CDR3 length: 12 amino acids. V lost 5 bases and J 6 bases, leaving 7 bases between the germline ends. CDR1 MGHRA and CDR2 YSYEKL come from the germline V gene. The CDR3 coding sequence is TGCGCCAGCAGCGACGGGGATGAAAAACTGTTTTTT. The encoded protein is CASSDGDEKLFF.

V usage is TRBV4-1 and J usage is TRBJ2-7, with 8 bases fitting TRBD1. V dropped 5 bases and J dropped 2; count of bases not matched to a gene: 5. The CDR3 extends over 14 amino acids. The germline V gene encodes CDR1 MGHRA and CDR2 YSYEKL. For the CDR3, the DNA is TGCGCCAGCAGCGGGACAGGATTAACCTACGAGCAGTACTTC. Translating gives CASSGTGLTYEQYF.

V usage is TRBV30 and J usage is TRBJ1-3; the match to TRBD1 covers 8 bases. V lost 5 bases and J lost 3; bases outside the gene matches: 6. CDR1 is GTSNPN, CDR2 SVGIG, per germline (reference sequence). The length of the CDR3 is 14 residues. CDR3 protein: CAWGLRGLGNTIYF. The CDR3 bases are TGTGCCTGGGGCCTCAGGGGGCTTGGAAACACCATATATTTT.

The rearrangement uses TRBV27 and TRBJ1-1; tentatively, D is TRBD1 (6 bases). This CDR3 is built from 15 residues. Germline V CDR1 and CDR2: MNHEY, SMNVEV (reference sequence). Trimming cost V 0 bases and J 4 bases, with 12 bases left between them. CDR3 DNA: TGTGCCAGCAGTTTATCGTCAGGGGCTGGCACTGAAGCTTTCTTT. Translation: CASSLSSGAGTEAFF.

The chain joins TRBV4-3 to TRBJ1-1; a weak D match, TRBD1 (5 bases). This CDR3 region has 15 residues. Germline-derived CDR1 and CDR2 are LGHNA and YSLEER. V was cut by 0 bases and J by 2 bases, with 10 bases left in between. The CDR3 DNA reads as TGCGCCAGCAGCCAAGATATGGGGACCAACACTGAAGCTTTCTTT. It translates to CASSQDMGTNTEAFF.

Only one count was recorded for this clone. The chain recombines TRBV5-1 with TRBJ1-1; weak D call: TRBD1 (6 bases). CDR3 length equals 13 residues. V was shortened by 5 bases and J by 0 bases, with 8 bases between the two germline ends. The V gene's germline CDR1 is SGHRS and CDR2 YFSETQ. The CDR3 loop is CASSGGLNTEAFF. The CDR3 DNA reads TGCGCCAGCAGTGGGGGCTTGAACACTGAAGCTTTCTTT.

This chain joins TRBV19 and TRBJ1-3; TRBD1 aligns across 8 bases. The CDR3 spans 16 residues. Trimming at V came to 4 bases and at J to 3 bases, leaving 8 bases not matched to a gene. Germline V gives CDR1 LNHDA, CDR2 SQIVND (reference sequence). CDR3: CASSKGTGPRGNTIYF. The CDR3 DNA reads TGTGCCAGTAGTAAAGGGACAGGTCCTCGTGGAAACACCATATATTTT.

The chain recombines TRBV5-4 with TRBJ1-5, with 8 nucleotides matching TRBD1. Germline trimming cut 4 bases from V and 5 bases from J; bases unmatched to any gene: 2. This CDR3 spans 13 amino acids. Germline V gives CDR1 SGHNT, CDR2 YYREEE (reference sequence). CDR3 sequence: CASSQDRDQPQHF. For the CDR3, the DNA is TGTGCCAGCAGCCAGGACAGGGATCAGCCCCAGCATTTT.

This clone showed up just once. The chain couples TRBV4-3 to TRBJ2-7; 13 bases match TRBD2. J lost 6 bases, V lost 0 bases, and 2 bases had no gene match. Germline CDR1 LGHNA, CDR2 YSLEER. The length of the CDR3 is 15 residues. CDR3 protein: CASSQDGLAGAEQYF. The CDR3 nucleotides read TGCGCCAGCAGCCAAGACGGACTAGCGGGGGCCGAGCAGTACTTC.

The V gene is TRBV10-3, the J gene TRBJ2-2, with D possibly matching TRBD2 (6 bases). Germline values: CDR1 ENHRY, CDR2 SYGVKD. V was trimmed by 6 bases and J by 5 bases, leaving 13 bases between them. The length of the CDR3 is 14 residues. CDR3 loop: CAIRNSGVTGELFF. The DNA for the CDR3 is TGTGCCATCAGGAACTCGGGGGTTACCGGGGAGCTGTTTTTT.